This T cell receptor beta chain was recorded in a study of beta chain features in type 1 diabetes. This clone was seen a handful of times. What it binds is not known. CDR3 length: 14 amino acids. Trimming shortened V by 8 bases and J by 4 bases, and 15 bases separated the two germline ends. Expressed TCRB transcripts were sequenced because the isolated RNA had all been reverse transcribed beforehand. Some clones are missing from TCRdb's copy, which holds only in-frame ones; the method was immunoSEQ multiplex PCR. The sample has about 410,000 clones; about 15% are singletons. Naive, central memory, regulatory and stem cell-like memory cells within the CD4+ compartment were sorted using CD45RO/CCR7/CD25/CD127/CD95/CD27. Sorting gave populations that all exceeded 95% purity. Overall study findings and caveats: Shorter templates may be favored by PCR, equally so in patients and controls.

The sequence came from a man aged 25 to 45 in good health. The chain recombines TRBV23-1 with TRBJ1-5; weak D call: TRBD1 (5 bases). TRBV23-1 is an ORF; its function is uncertain. Sequencing was carried out using naive CD4+ T cells from blood. The CDR3 is CASPGGLENQPQHF. The DNA for the CDR3 is TGCGCCAGCCCGGGGGGACTTGAGAATCAGCCCCAGCATTTT.